The clone carrying this TCR beta chain was detected only once. Its antigen is still unknown. These data are taken from a study of OX40 agonist ivuxolimab in advanced cancers. Study as a whole: Dose-escalation patients had hepatocellular carcinoma, melanoma, renal cell or head and neck cancer.

The CDR3 extends over 15 amino acids. Trimming pared 7 bases from V and 5 bases from J, leaving 20 bases between. Germline CDR1 and CDR2: MNHNY and SVGAGI (reference sequence). Only in-frame clones appear in the TCRdb table, and some are missing; sequencing was by immunoSEQ multiplex PCR. The data contain about 99,000 clones, roughly nine tenths of them singletons. Study-level points and caveats: Low normalized clonal expansion also occurred in some nonresponding patients.

The sequence came from an adult with an advanced solid tumor such as melanoma, head and neck, liver or kidney cancer. The gene calls are TRBV6-6 and TRBJ2-5; tentatively, D is TRBD1 (6 bases). The sequencing here drew on CD4+ or CD8+ T cells sorted from blood, taken in a trial of the OX40 agonist ivuxolimab. The CDR3 loop reads CASKKQGSPSETQYF. DNA for the CDR3: TGTGCCAGCAAGAAGCAGGGGTCGCCCAGCGAGACCCAGTACTTC.